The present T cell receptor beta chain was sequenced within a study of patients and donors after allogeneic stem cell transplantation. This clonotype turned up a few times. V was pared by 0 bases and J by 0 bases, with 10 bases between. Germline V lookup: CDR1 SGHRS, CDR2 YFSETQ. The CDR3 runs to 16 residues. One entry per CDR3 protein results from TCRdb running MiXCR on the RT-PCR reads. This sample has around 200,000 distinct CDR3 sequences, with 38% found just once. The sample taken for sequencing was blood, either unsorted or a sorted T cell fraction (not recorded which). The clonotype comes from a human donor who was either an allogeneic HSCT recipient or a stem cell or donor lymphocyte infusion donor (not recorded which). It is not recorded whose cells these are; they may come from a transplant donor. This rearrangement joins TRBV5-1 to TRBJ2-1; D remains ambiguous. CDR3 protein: CASSLVASNSYNEQFF. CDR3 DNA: TGCGCCAGCAGCTTGGTTGCCTCCAACTCCTACAATGAGCAGTTCTTC.